This paragraph covers one T cell receptor (beta chain) sequence. This entry is derived from a study of blood T cell repertoires in COVID-19. In the authors' methods: How many nucleated cells were present was estimated from reference gene primer amplification. Profiled with immunoSEQ multiplex PCR; TCRdb holds only in-frame clones, not every one. For V, J and clone size, that table is used; D and trimming come from the DNA. The top ten clones hold 7.5% to 8% of a sample with roughly 170,000 clones, approximately 85% of them seen once. Material for sequencing was peripheral blood. The receptor was derived from a man aged 35 to 55 who had recovered from COVID-19.

In DNA, the CDR3 is TGTGCCAGCTCACCACGACGGGTGGGTTATAGCAATCAGCCCCAGCATTTT. Amino acid sequence: CASSPRRVGYSNQPQHF. The V gene is TRBV18, the J gene TRBJ1-5; D remains unclear. CDR1 is KGHSH, CDR2 LQKENI, per germline. The V end lost 1 base, the J end lost 0 bases, and 13 bases lay between the germline ends. This CDR3 spans 17 amino acids. Full variable domain (outside the CDR3, taken from reference TRBV18 and TRBJ1-5): NAGVMQNPRHLVRRRGQEARLRCSPMKGHSHVYWYRQLPEEGLKFMVYLQKENIIDESGMPKERFSAEFPKEGPSILRIQQVVRGDSAAYFCASSPRRVGYSNQPQHFGDGTRLSIL.